What follows are 6 T cell receptor beta chains derived from one specimen sequenced in a study of cytomegalovirus exposure and HLA in healthy donors. In the PCR, 60 Vbeta and 13 Jbeta primers were used. Method: immunoSEQ multiplex PCR; TCRdb's copy keeps in-frame clones and lacks some. The sample consists of 200,000 to 250,000 clones, 70% to 85% of them appearing once. The source material was PBMCs. All receptors derive from a male donor in good health and CMV-seronegative.

This clone has only a few counts. The chain uses TRBV5-4 and TRBJ1-1; D is possibly TRBD1 (5 bases). The V gene's germline CDR1 is SGHNT and CDR2 YYREEE (reference sequence). The CDR3 contains 16 residues. Trimming pared 4 bases from V and 6 bases from J, leaving 22 bases between. CDR3 in amino acids: CASSRVAGLLRAEAFF. The CDR3 DNA reads as TGTGCCAGCAGCCGTGTCGCGGGACTTTTAAGAGCTGAAGCTTTCTTT.

The chain links TRBV5-4 to TRBJ2-3, with 7 bases lining up with TRBD2. CDR3 length: 16 residues. V lost 4 bases, J lost 2 bases, and 10 bases stayed unmatched. Germline assignment: CDR1 SGHNT and CDR2 YYREEE (reference sequence). CDR3 protein: CASSPYGGGITDTQYF. DNA of the CDR3: TGTGCCAGCAGCCCCTATGGGGGAGGGATCACAGATACGCAGTATTTT.

The rearrangement joins TRBV19 to TRBJ2-7, with D hard to call. Between the trimmed V and J ends, which lost 3 bases and 3 bases, there was a span of 6 bases. The CDR3 runs to 12 residues. CDR1 LNHDA and CDR2 SQIVND come from the germline V gene (reference sequence). The CDR3: CASSIPNYEQYF. CDR3 DNA: TGTGCCAGTAGTATCCCTAACTACGAGCAGTACTTC. The entire variable domain, with the rest obtained from reference TRBV19 and TRBJ2-7, is as follows: DGGITQSPKYLFRKEGQNVTLSCEQNLNHDAMYWYRQDPGQGLRLIYYSQIVNDFQKGDIAEGYSVSREKKESFPLTVTSAQKNPTAFYLCASSIPNYEQYFGPGTRLTVT.

Details on this clone: Within the sample, other DNA sequences also encode this same CDR3. The chain joins TRBV6-6 to TRBJ2-5, with TRBD1 identical over 8 bases. The CDR3 is 15 amino acids. The germline V gene has CDR1 MNHNY and CDR2 SVGAGI (reference sequence). The trim removed 0 bases at V and 5 bases at J, leaving 5 bases unmatched. The CDR3 DNA is TGTGCCAGCAGTTACTCTTCAGGGGGCGGGGAGACCCAGTACTTC. Encoded protein: CASSYSSGGGETQYF.

The chain links TRBV6-1 to TRBJ2-5, with a possible D match to TRBD1 (5 bases). Looked up from germline, CDR1 is MNHNS and CDR2 is SASEGT. V was clipped by 4 bases and J by 5 bases, with 14 bases between them. The CDR3 length is 14 residues. As DNA, the CDR3 is TGTGCCAGCAGTGGGTCCTGGGCAGGGGAGACCCAGTACTTC. Translating gives CASSGSWAGETQYF.

Only a few counts were recorded for this clone. The chain is built from TRBV21-1 and TRBJ1-5. TRBV21-1 is given as a pseudogene. The CDR3 extends over 18 amino acids. The CDR3 region is CASSIFGREGYSNQPQHF. The CDR3 bases are TGTGCCAGCAGCATTTTCGGAAGGGAGGGGTATAGCAATCAGCCCCAGCATTTT.